A selection of T cell receptor beta chains follows, all from one sample in a study of blood T cell repertoires in COVID-19. The table came from immunoSEQ multiplex PCR; TCRdb's copy has only in-frame clones and leaves some out. In the table there are a few hundred thousand clones, 84% of which are singletons. Specimen: peripheral blood. Receptors originate from a man between 45 and 60 years old with active or convalescent COVID-19. Each CDR3 is given with its conserved first and last residue. A D gene is named only where the DNA matches it firmly. Clone size is not always given. Where it is, it says once, few, many or a class for expanded clones.

j_call: TRBJ2-1; clone_size: .; v_call: TRBV7-6; d_call: TRBD1; cdr3_aa: CASSSRSGQGEYEQFF; cdr3_nt: TGTGCCAGCAGCTCTAGATCGGGACAGGGGGAATATGAGCAGTTCTTC
j_call: TRBJ1-5; clone_size: .; v_call: TRBV28; d_call: .; cdr3_aa: CASRIGQQPQHF; cdr3_nt: TGTGCCAGCAGGATAGGACAGCAGCCCCAGCATTTT
j_call: TRBJ2-2; clone_size: .; v_call: TRBV2; d_call: TRBD1; cdr3_aa: CASGTGILGELFF; cdr3_nt: TGTGCCAGCGGGACAGGTATCCTCGGGGAGCTGTTTTTT
j_call: TRBJ1-2; clone_size: .; v_call: TRBV5-5; d_call: .; cdr3_aa: CASSSEAGSYYGYTF; cdr3_nt: TGTGCCAGCAGCTCCGAGGCTGGGTCGTACTATGGCTACACCTTC
j_call: TRBJ2-2; clone_size: once; v_call: TRBV6-4; d_call: TRBD1; cdr3_aa: CASSPDRAITGELFF; cdr3_nt: TGTGCCAGCAGTCCTGACAGGGCGATTACCGGGGAGCTGTTTTTT
j_call: TRBJ2-1; clone_size: .; v_call: TRBV14; d_call: .; cdr3_aa: CASSQMAWYNEQFF; cdr3_nt: TGTGCCAGCAGCCAGATGGCCTGGTACAATGAGCAGTTCTTC
j_call: TRBJ2-5; clone_size: once; v_call: TRBV4-3; d_call: .; cdr3_aa: CASSPSRYGGVETQYF; cdr3_nt: TGCGCCAGCAGCCCTTCAAGATATGGAGGGGTGGAGACCCAGTACTTC
j_call: TRBJ2-3; clone_size: .; v_call: TRBV7-2; d_call: TRBD2; cdr3_aa: CASSPWGGITDTQYF; cdr3_nt: TGTGCCAGCAGCCCCTGGGGGGGGATCACAGATACGCAGTATTTT
j_call: TRBJ2-3; clone_size: .; v_call: TRBV11-2; d_call: TRBD1; cdr3_aa: CASSLGTGGVNTQYF; cdr3_nt: TGTGCCAGCAGCTTGGGGACAGGGGGCGTGAATACGCAGTATTTT
j_call: TRBJ1-4; clone_size: .; v_call: TRBV18; d_call: .; cdr3_aa: CASSLNRATNEKLFF; cdr3_nt: TGTGCCAGCTCACTCAACAGGGCAACTAATGAAAAACTGTTTTTT
j_call: TRBJ1-1; clone_size: .; v_call: TRBV6-5; d_call: .; cdr3_aa: CASRTARDYTEAFF; cdr3_nt: TGTGCCAGCAGGACCGCTCGGGACTACACTGAAGCTTTCTTT